This T cell receptor beta chain was sequenced in a study of CD8+ T cells in alopecia areata. Points from the study as a whole: Scalp sample data also include resident alphabeta T cells from normal skin. Many expanded lesional clones persisted during tofacitinib (in both scalp and blood).

On this clone itself: The target antigen is unknown.

Extraction of RNA preceded its reverse transcription into cDNA, which served as the sequencing template. Some clones are missing from TCRdb's copy, which holds only in-frame ones; the method was immunoSEQ multiplex PCR. The profile shows 110,000 or so clones, about 54% of them singletons. The CDR3 consists of 13 residues. Germline CDR1 is MNHNS and CDR2 is SASEGT. Trimming took 6 bases from V and 3 from J, leaving 11 bases between them. Treatment noted: oral pan-JAK inhibitor, 5-10 mg twice daily. The input for sequencing was CD8+ T cells sorted from blood, taken at week 4, from a patient treated with tofacitinib. V and J are TRBV6-1 and TRBJ1-1, with unresolved D. This TCR came from a human donor with alopecia areata. The CDR3 region is CASSSRGHTEAFF. The CDR3 nucleotides read TGTGCCAGCAGCTCCCGCGGCCACACTGAAGCTTTCTTT.